These 21 T cell receptor beta chains were all obtained from the same sample, sequenced in a study of Graves' ophthalmopathy and Graves' hyperthyroidism (dated by TCRdb to 2016 to 2018). TCRdb shows the sequencer as Illumina HiSeq 2000. For repertoire sequencing, TCR beta CDR3 regions were amplified from RNA transcripts. A first-round RT-PCR used HTBI primers with the Qiagen OneStep RT-PCR kit, followed by a second-round multiplex PCR, size selection and purification. TCRdb reprocessing: public reads trimmed at Q25 with fastp, clones called with MiXCR, in-frame beta chains kept. All rows with the same CDR3 protein become a single entry with the most common DNA and genes. The sample table contains 200,000 to 250,000 distinct CDR3 sequences; only one count was recorded for 20% to 25% of them. The top ten clonotypes cover around two fifths of the sample. The sequenced material came from peripheral blood. The source of these receptors is a woman aged 45-59 years with Graves' ophthalmopathy. Donor details come from another sample of the same person, matched by shared clones.

This clonotype was observed many times. The chain joins TRBV7-3 to TRBJ2-7, with D tentatively TRBD1 (6 bases). V gave up 2 bases and J gave up 3 bases, with 8 bases separating them. CDR1 and CDR2 from the germline V gene are SGHTA and FQGTGA. The CDR3 contains 13 residues. CDR3 in amino acids: CASSLEQGYEQYF. CDR3 nucleotides: TGTGCCAGCAGCTTAGAACAGGGCTACGAGCAGTACTTC.

This clonotype was seen many times. The V and J genes are TRBV24-1 and TRBJ1-5; 9 bases align to TRBD1. The length of the CDR3 is 15 residues. The ends lost 4 bases at V and 7 bases at J; junction bases unmatched: 7. Germline assignment: CDR1 KGHDR and CDR2 SFDVKD. CDR3 protein: CATSEGQGNWQPQHF. Here the CDR3 DNA reads TGTGCCACCAGTGAAGGACAGGGGAATTGGCAGCCCCAGCATTTT.

Notes on this clonotype: A much larger clone differs from this one at a single base, so this may be a read error. V and J are TRBV30 and TRBJ1-3; D gene uncertain. Germline V gene lookup returns CDR1 GTSNPN and CDR2 SVGIG (reference sequence). There are 12 residues in the CDR3. V was pared by 2 bases and J by 3 bases, with 5 bases between. CDR3 residues: CAWSCGGNTIYF. DNA of the CDR3: TGTGCCTGGAGTTGCGGTGGAAACACCATATATTTT.

This clonotype was seen many times. J is TRBJ1-6 and V is TRBV12-3 or TRBV12-4; D unclear. The CDR3 sequence is 15 residues long. V dropped 8 bases and J dropped 0 bases, with 11 bases sitting between them. CDR3 in amino acids: CASSSLSSYNSPLHF. The CDR3 DNA is TGTGCCAGCTCCTCGTTGAGCTCCTATAATTCACCCCTCCACTTT.

CDR3 coding DNA: TGTGCCAGCCACGGGACAGGGGCCAATGCTGGCTACACCTTC. Translation: CASHGTGANAGYTF. The chain recombines TRBV2 with TRBJ1-2; 10 positions agree with TRBD1. The germline CDR1 and CDR2 sequences are SNHLY and FYNNEI. This CDR3 spans 14 amino acids. The V segment lost 8 bases and the J segment 7 bases; nucleotides outside the gene matches: 10.

The gene calls are TRBV7-2 and TRBJ2-5; D may be TRBD2 (5 bases). Germline V lookup: CDR1 SGHTA, CDR2 FQGNSA. This CDR3 region has 13 residues. V lost 5 bases to trimming and J lost 5 bases, with 12 bases between them. As DNA, the CDR3 is TGTGCCAGCAGCCCTTCCTGGAGGGAGACCCAGTACTTC. It is translated as CASSPSWRETQYF.

This clonotype was picked up many times. The chain joins TRBV28 to TRBJ2-7; possibly TRBD1 or TRBD2 for D (6 bases each). Per germline, CDR1 MDHEN and CDR2 SYDVKM. V was pared by 3 bases and J by 6 bases, with 9 bases between. This CDR3 is 12 amino acids long. The CDR3 nucleotides read TGTGCCAGCAGTTTCCGGGGGCGCGAGCAGTACTTC. Translated: CASSFRGREQYF.

The chain uses TRBV15 and TRBJ1-4; D unclear. Trimming took 0 bases from V and 7 from J, leaving 15 bases between them. This CDR3 spans 16 amino acids. The germline CDR1 and CDR2 sequences are LNHNV and YYDKDF (reference sequence). This CDR3 is CATSRDQVEAGEKLFF. In DNA form, the CDR3 reads TGTGCCACCAGCAGAGACCAGGTAGAGGCTGGTGAAAAACTGTTTTTT.

CDR3 amino acids: CASSYSGAPGASYEQYF. CDR3 DNA: TGTGCCAGCAGTTACTCGGGGGCTCCGGGGGCCTCCTACGAGCAGTACTTC. The chain uses TRBV6-5 and TRBJ2-7; either TRBD1 or TRBD2 may supply D (6 bases each). Germline-derived CDR1 and CDR2 are MNHEY and SVGAGI. V was cut by 0 bases and J by 0 bases, with 15 bases left in between. This CDR3 is built from 17 residues.

The gene calls are TRBV6-1 and TRBJ1-5, with 7 bases identical to TRBD1. The J segment lost 7 bases and the V segment lost 6 bases, leaving 6 bases of the junction unmatched. Germline values: CDR1 MNHNS, CDR2 SASEGT. This CDR3 spans 13 amino acids. CDR3 bases: TGTGCCAGCAGGGACAGGAAACGGCAGCCCCAGCATTTT. This sequence encodes CASRDRKRQPQHF.

This clonotype was counted many times. The chain joins TRBV27 to TRBJ1-1; D not resolved. Trimming left V 8 bases short and J 5 bases short, with 15 bases between. Germline V gene lookup returns CDR1 MNHEY and CDR2 SMNVEV (reference sequence). This CDR3 region has 13 residues. Here the CDR3 reads CASGLGGSTEAFF. As DNA, the CDR3 is TGTGCCAGCGGCCTTGGAGGGAGTACTGAAGCTTTCTTT.

To note about this clonotype: Just one base apart from a much larger clone, this may be a read error. The chain couples TRBV4-2 to TRBJ1-1; TRBD1 is a possible D gene (5 bases). Trimming stripped 0 bases from V and 1 base from J, with 6 bases between. This CDR3 is 14 amino acids long. Germline CDR1 and CDR2: LGHNA and YNFKEQ. In DNA form, the CDR3 reads TGTGCCAGCAGCCAAGAGGGGGGGAACACTGAAGCTTTCTTT. This translates into CASSQEGGNTEAFF.

Many counts were recorded for this clonotype. The V call is TRBV13, the J call TRBJ2-7; 11 nucleotides agree with TRBD2. Germline-derived CDR1 and CDR2 are PRHDT and FYEKMQ (reference sequence). The CDR3 is 15 residues long. With V trimmed by 5 bases and J by 5 bases, 8 bases remained unmatched. In nucleotides, the CDR3 is TGTGCCAGCAGCACTAGCGGGAGTCTCGGTAACGAGCAGTACTTC. Translation gives CASSTSGSLGNEQYF.

In this sample, this clonotype turned up many times. This chain joins TRBV11-2 and TRBJ2-5; D possibly corresponds to TRBD1 (5 bases). Trimming cost V 4 bases and J 5 bases, with 17 bases left between them. The length of the CDR3 is 15 residues. CDR1 and CDR2 from the germline V gene are SGHAT and FQNNGV. CDR3 in DNA: TGTGCCAGCAGCTCCAGGGTTGGGATGGGGGAGACCCAGTACTTC. Protein: CASSSRVGMGETQYF.

This clonotype has a count of ten or more. The chain is built from TRBV7-8 and TRBJ1-1, with 9 bases matching TRBD1. The germline gives CDR1 SGHVS, CDR2 FQNEAQ. V was clipped by 4 bases and J by 5 bases; unmatched bases: 8. The CDR3 spans 15 residues. This CDR3 is CASSSVAGQGTEAFF. In nucleotides, the CDR3 is TGTGCCAGCAGCTCAGTAGCGGGACAGGGAACTGAAGCTTTCTTT.

This chain connects TRBV20-1 to TRBJ1-1; D gene uncertain. Trimming took 5 bases from V and 5 from J, leaving 9 bases between them. Germline V gene lookup returns CDR1 DFQATT and CDR2 SNEGSKA (reference sequence). This CDR3 is built from 11 residues. CDR3: CSALTTTEAFF. Written as DNA, the CDR3 is TGCAGTGCTTTGACGACAACTGAAGCTTTCTTT.

This clonotype was counted many times. J is TRBJ2-5 and V is TRBV7-2; 7 bases are shared with TRBD2. V was clipped by 7 bases and J by 3 bases; unmatched bases: 8. Germline V gene sequence: CDR1 SGHTA, CDR2 FQGNSA. The CDR3 has 14 residues. The DNA for the CDR3 is TGTGCCAGCACCCGGAGCCTAGCGGAAGAGACCCAGTACTTC. Amino acids: CASTRSLAEETQYF. The full variable domain, completed using reference TRBV7-2 and TRBJ2-5, is GAGVSQSPSNKVTEKGKDVELRCDPISGHTALYWYRQSLGQGLEFLIYFQGNSAPDKSGLPSDRFSAERTGGSVSTLTIQRTQQEDSAVYLCASTRSLAEETQYFGPGTRLLVL.

In its sample, this clonotype was seen a few times. CDR3 region: CASSLGTSGRFEQYF. The CDR3 coding sequence is TGTGCCAGCAGCTTAGGAACTAGCGGGAGATTCGAGCAGTACTTC. J is TRBJ2-7 and V is TRBV11-3; TRBD2 matches 11 bases. Germline CDR1 reads SGHNT; CDR2 reads YENEEA. This CDR3 has 15 residues. Trimming at V came to 1 base and at J to 6 bases, leaving 5 bases not matched to a gene.

This clonotype was seen at least ten times. The chain uses TRBV19 and TRBJ1-2; D gene unclear. CDR3 size: 14 residues. Trimming shortened V by 8 bases and J by 8 bases, and 21 bases separated the two germline ends. The germline V gene encodes CDR1 LNHDA and CDR2 SQIVND (reference sequence). DNA of the CDR3: TGTGCCAGTTTCTTACTCGGTTCCTTATCGGGCTACACCTTC. This translates into CASFLLGSLSGYTF.

Of note for this clonotype: At one of its ends the junction is not consistent with the germline gene, which may arise from a read error. This chain joins TRBV30 and TRBJ1-6, with 8 positions matching TRBD1. The CDR3 is 14 amino acids. Germline V gene data show CDR1 as GTSNPN and CDR2 as SVGIG (reference sequence). The CDR3 sequence: CTWSVTGGNSPLHF. The CDR3 DNA reads TGTACCTGGAGTGTCACAGGGGGAAATTCACCCCTCCACTTT.

The table lists this clonotype with many counts. The chain has TRBV13 and TRBJ2-7, with no clear D. V gave up 0 bases and J gave up 0 bases, with 12 bases separating them. The germline V gene encodes CDR1 PRHDT and CDR2 FYEKMQ (reference sequence). CDR3 length: 16 residues. CDR3 amino acids: CASSLGATSLSYEQYF. The CDR3 coding sequence is TGTGCCAGCAGCTTAGGGGCAACCTCTCTCTCCTACGAGCAGTACTTC.